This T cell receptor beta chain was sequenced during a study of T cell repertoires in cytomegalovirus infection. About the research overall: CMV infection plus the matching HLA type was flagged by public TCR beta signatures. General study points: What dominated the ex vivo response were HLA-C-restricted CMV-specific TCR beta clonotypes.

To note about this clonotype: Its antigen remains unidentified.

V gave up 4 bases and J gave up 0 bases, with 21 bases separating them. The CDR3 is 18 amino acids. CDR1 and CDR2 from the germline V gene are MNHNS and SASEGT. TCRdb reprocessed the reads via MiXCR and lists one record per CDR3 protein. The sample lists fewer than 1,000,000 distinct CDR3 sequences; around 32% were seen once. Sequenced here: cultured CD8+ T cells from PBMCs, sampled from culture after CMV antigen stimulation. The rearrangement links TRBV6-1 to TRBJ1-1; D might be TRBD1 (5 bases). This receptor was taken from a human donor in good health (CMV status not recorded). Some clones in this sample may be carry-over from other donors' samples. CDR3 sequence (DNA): TGTGCCAGCAGTGTATGGGACGGCCCCCCGATTGTGAACACTGAAGCTTTCTTT. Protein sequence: CASSVWDGPPIVNTEAFF.